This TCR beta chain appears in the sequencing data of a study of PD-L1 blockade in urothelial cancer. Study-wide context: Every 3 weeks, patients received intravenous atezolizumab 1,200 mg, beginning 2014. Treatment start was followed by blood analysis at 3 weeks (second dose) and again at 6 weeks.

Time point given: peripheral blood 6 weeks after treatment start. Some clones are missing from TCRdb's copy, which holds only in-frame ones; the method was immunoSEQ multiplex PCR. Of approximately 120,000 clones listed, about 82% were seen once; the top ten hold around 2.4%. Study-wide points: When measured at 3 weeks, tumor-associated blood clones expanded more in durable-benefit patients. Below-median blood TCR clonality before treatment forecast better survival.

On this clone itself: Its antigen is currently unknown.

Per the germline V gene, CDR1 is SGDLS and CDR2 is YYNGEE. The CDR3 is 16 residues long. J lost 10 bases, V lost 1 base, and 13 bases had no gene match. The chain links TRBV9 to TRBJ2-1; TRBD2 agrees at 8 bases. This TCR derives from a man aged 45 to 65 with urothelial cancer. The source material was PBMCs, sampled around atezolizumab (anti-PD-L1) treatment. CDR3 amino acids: CASSVSREGLRREQFF. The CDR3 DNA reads TGTGCCAGCAGCGTAAGTCGGGAGGGCCTGAGGAGGGAGCAGTTCTTC.